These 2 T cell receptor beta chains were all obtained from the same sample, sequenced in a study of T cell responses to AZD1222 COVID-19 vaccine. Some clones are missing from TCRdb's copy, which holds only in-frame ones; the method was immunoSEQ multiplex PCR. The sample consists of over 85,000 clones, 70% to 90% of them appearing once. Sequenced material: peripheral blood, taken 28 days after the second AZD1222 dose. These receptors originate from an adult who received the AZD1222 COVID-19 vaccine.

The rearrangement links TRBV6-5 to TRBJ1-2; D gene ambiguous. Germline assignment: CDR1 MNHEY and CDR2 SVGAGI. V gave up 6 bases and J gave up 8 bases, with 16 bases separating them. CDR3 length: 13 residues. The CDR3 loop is CASSLTPRFGYTF. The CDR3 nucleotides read TGTGCCAGCAGCCTCACTCCTCGTTTCGGCTACACCTTC.

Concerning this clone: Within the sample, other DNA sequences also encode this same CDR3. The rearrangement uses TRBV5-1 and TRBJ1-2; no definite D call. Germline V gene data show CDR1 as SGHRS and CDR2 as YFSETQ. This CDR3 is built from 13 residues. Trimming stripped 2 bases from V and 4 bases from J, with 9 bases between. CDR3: CASSLGGSYGYTF. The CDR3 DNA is TGCGCCAGCAGCTTAGGAGGAAGCTATGGCTACACCTTC.